The 25 T cell receptor beta chains reported below all come from one sample, sequenced in a study of shared clonotypes between healthy human individuals. Assay: immunoSEQ multiplex PCR; the TCRdb copy retains only in-frame clones and omits some. The table shows roughly 1,600,000 clones, with around 98.5% occurring only once. Input material: naive CD4+ T cells sorted from blood. Stated subset: CD45RA+ positively selected. These receptors came from a man aged 25 to 45 in good health.

This sequence joins TRBV7-9 and TRBJ2-5; 7 positions agree with TRBD1. Germline CDR1 SEHNR, CDR2 FQNEAQ (reference sequence). With V trimmed by 5 bases and J by 0 bases, 9 bases remained unmatched. The CDR3 is 16 residues long. This CDR3 is CASSTSRGTYQETQYF. The CDR3 DNA reads as TGTGCCAGCAGCACGTCCAGGGGGACATACCAAGAGACCCAGTACTTC.

This chain's CDR3 is CASRTGLGYNEQFF. CDR3 bases: TGTGCCAGCAGAACGGGACTAGGTTACAATGAGCAGTTCTTC. This rearrangement joins TRBV6-5 to TRBJ2-1, with 8 positions matching TRBD2. V trimming: 6 bases; J trimming: 4 bases; junction bases outside the gene matches: 5. The length of the CDR3 is 14 residues. The germline V gene encodes CDR1 MNHEY and CDR2 SVGAGI.

The J gene is TRBJ2-3, the V gene TRBV6-6, with a tentative D call TRBD2 (6 bases). The germline V gene encodes CDR1 MNHNY and CDR2 SVGAGI (reference sequence). The V end lost 8 bases, the J end lost 4 bases, and 19 bases lay between the germline ends. The CDR3 sequence is 15 residues long. The CDR3, as DNA: TGTGCCAGCGATGGACCGCGGGGACCGGCAGATACGCAGTATTTT. Amino acids: CASDGPRGPADTQYF.

The genes are TRBV7-2 and TRBJ2-7, with D possibly matching TRBD2 (5 bases). This CDR3 region has 13 residues. Germline V gene sequence: CDR1 SGHTA, CDR2 FQGNSA. Trimming pared 5 bases from V and 7 bases from J, leaving 15 bases between. The CDR3 is CASSPTPRGEQYF. CDR3 sequence (DNA): TGTGCCAGCAGCCCTACCCCCCGGGGAGAGCAGTACTTC.

The genes are TRBV5-1 and TRBJ2-3; 9 bases agree with TRBD1. This CDR3 contains 14 residues. Germline CDR1 SGHRS, CDR2 YFSETQ. With 0 bases clipped from V and 6 bases from J, the junction kept 2 bases outside the gene matches. In nucleotides, the CDR3 is TGCGCCAGCAGCTTGGACAGGGGGCTGGATACGCAGTATTTT. Translation gives CASSLDRGLDTQYF.

The chain recombines TRBV27 with TRBJ2-7; D is possibly TRBD1 or TRBD2 (5 bases each). Germline lookup yields CDR1 MNHEY and CDR2 SMNVEV (reference sequence). This CDR3 comprises 14 residues. Deletions cut 6 bases from V and 2 bases from J, with 14 bases between. The CDR3 loop reads CASSLRDGTYEQYF. CDR3 DNA sequence: TGTGCCAGCAGCCTCCGGGACGGCACCTACGAGCAGTACTTC.

V is TRBV5-4 and J is TRBJ2-1; TRBD2 might be the D (5 bases). The CDR3 has 14 amino acids. Looked up from germline, CDR1 is SGHNT and CDR2 is YYREEE (reference sequence). V lost 0 bases and J lost 4, with 8 bases in between. Here the CDR3 reads CASSLERRYNEQFF. As DNA, the CDR3 is TGTGCCAGCAGCTTGGAACGGAGGTACAATGAGCAGTTCTTC.

The gene calls are TRBV5-1 and TRBJ1-1; maybe TRBD1 (6 bases). The germline V and J ends were trimmed by 0 bases and 0 bases, with 12 bases remaining between them. CDR3 length equals 16 residues. Germline assignment: CDR1 SGHRS and CDR2 YFSETQ. This CDR3 is CASSLAPGQLNTEAFF. The DNA for the CDR3 is TGCGCCAGCAGCTTGGCCCCGGGACAATTGAACACTGAAGCTTTCTTT.

The chain couples TRBV29-1 to TRBJ1-4; D is ambiguous. This CDR3 has 11 amino acids. V gave up 8 bases and J gave up 8 bases, with 12 bases separating them. The germline gives CDR1 SQVTM, CDR2 ANQGSEA. CDR3 loop: CSFAFTEKLFF. CDR3 in DNA: TGCAGCTTTGCCTTTACCGAAAAACTGTTTTTT.

The chain combines TRBV5-1 with TRBJ2-5; D ambiguous. The CDR3 sequence is 14 residues long. CDR1 and CDR2 from the germline V gene are SGHRS and YFSETQ. Trimming pared 4 bases from V and 5 bases from J, leaving 15 bases between. CDR3 protein: CASSRWTLQETQYF. The CDR3 DNA sequence: TGCGCCAGCAGCCGATGGACCCTTCAGGAGACCCAGTACTTC.

The rearrangement uses TRBV21-1 and TRBJ2-7; the table names TRBD1, a call not compared with the DNA. TRBV21-1 is described as a pseudogene. This CDR3 is 16 amino acids long. CDR3 coding DNA: TGTGCCAGCAGCAGCGCCGGGACAGGGGGTACGTACGAGCAGTACTTC. It translates to CASSSAGTGGTYEQYF.

The chain's CDR3 is CASRRYYRDEETQYF. CDR3 bases: TGTGCCAGCAGACGATACTACAGGGACGAGGAGACCCAGTACTTC. The rearrangement uses TRBV27 and TRBJ2-5; the D gene is possibly TRBD1 (6 bases). CDR1 and CDR2 (germline): MNHEY, SMNVEV (reference sequence). The CDR3 has 15 residues. Trimming took 6 bases from V and 5 from J, leaving 19 bases between them.

The V call is TRBV5-1, the J call TRBJ2-2; the D is unclear. Germline V gene lookup returns CDR1 SGHRS and CDR2 YFSETQ. The V gene lost 4 bases and the J gene lost 6 bases, with 10 bases spanning the gap. The CDR3 loop spans 13 amino acids. The CDR3 nucleotides are TGCGCCAGCAGCGAGCTCGCGTCCGGGGAGCTGTTTTTT. Its protein is CASSELASGELFF.

V gene TRBV19 combines with J gene TRBJ2-3, with 11 nucleotides matching TRBD2. This CDR3 has 17 residues. Germline trimming cut 3 bases from V and 8 bases from J; bases unmatched to any gene: 13. Germline V CDR1 and CDR2: LNHDA, SQIVND (reference sequence). CDR3 loop: CASSIFNSGRAHGTQYF. The CDR3 DNA is TGTGCCAGTAGTATCTTCAATAGCGGGAGGGCCCACGGTACGCAGTATTTT.

The chain combines TRBV7-2 with TRBJ2-7, with 9 bases aligning to TRBD2. With 4 bases clipped from V and 0 bases from J, the junction kept 7 bases outside the gene matches. The CDR3 extends over 16 amino acids. Germline CDR1 and CDR2: SGHTA and FQGNSA. The CDR3 nucleotides are TGTGCCAGCAGCTCGGCCCCGACTAGCGGCTCCTACGAGCAGTACTTC. Translation: CASSSAPTSGSYEQYF.

This chain uses TRBV19 with TRBJ1-1, with 7 bases fitting TRBD1. The V gene's germline CDR1 is LNHDA and CDR2 SQIVND (reference sequence). With 3 bases clipped from V and 0 bases from J, the junction kept 10 bases outside the gene matches. This CDR3 has 17 amino acids. The CDR3 spells CASSMVRRGLLNTEAFF. DNA of the CDR3: TGTGCCAGTAGTATGGTTAGGAGGGGGCTGTTGAACACTGAAGCTTTCTTT.

The rearrangement links TRBV28 to TRBJ1-4; weak D call: TRBD1 (5 bases). This CDR3 is 13 amino acids long. V was pared by 7 bases and J by 8 bases, with 14 bases between. The germline V gene encodes CDR1 MDHEN and CDR2 SYDVKM. DNA of the CDR3: TGTGCCAGCAAAGGGACGGCAATAGAAAAACTGTTTTTT. It encodes CASKGTAIEKLFF.

This sequence joins TRBV30 and TRBJ2-3, with a weak D call TRBD1 (6 bases). The CDR3 runs 15 residues. With 4 bases removed from V and 2 bases from J, the gap between germline ends came to 16 bases. CDR1 is GTSNPN, CDR2 SVGIG, per germline (reference sequence). The CDR3 nucleotides read TGTGCCTGGAAGAACAGGGTCCTTTACACAGATACGCAGTATTTT. Translation gives CAWKNRVLYTDTQYF.

This clone was recorded once. The CDR3 DNA reads TGTGCCAGCAGCACTCTAGCGGGAGGGCGAGGTGAGGGGTACTTC. It encodes CASSTLAGGRGEGYF. The rearrangement joins TRBV7-6 to TRBJ2-7; 12 bases fit TRBD2. The CDR3 contains 15 residues. Germline V gene lookup returns CDR1 SGHVS and CDR2 FNYEAQ. V was pared by 5 bases and J by 12 bases, with 14 bases of the junction left unmatched. The variable domain in full, with the rest retrieved from reference TRBV7-6 and TRBJ2-7, is GAGVSQSPRYKVTKRGQDVALRCDPISGHVSLYWYRQALGQGPEFLTYFNYEAQQDKSGLPNDRFSAERPEGSISTLTIQRTEQRDSAMYRCASSTLAGGRGEGYFGPGTRLTVT.

Notes on this clone: A read error may produce the germline difference seen at one junction end. V gene TRBV7-6 combines with J gene TRBJ2-2, with a possible D match to TRBD2 (5 bases). This CDR3 is built from 15 residues. Germline V gene sequence: CDR1 SGHVS, CDR2 FNYEAQ. DNA of the CDR3: TGTGCCAGCAGCCTAGCCCAAGCGAACACCGGGGAGCTGTTTTTT. Its translation: CASSLAQANTGELFF.

The chain couples TRBV6-5 to TRBJ2-1; TRBD2 matches 10 bases. With V trimmed by 6 bases and J by 2 bases, 4 bases remained unmatched. Germline V lookup: CDR1 MNHEY, CDR2 SVGAGI. This CDR3 is 15 amino acids long. CDR3 DNA: TGTGCCAGCAGAACACTAGCGGGGCCCTACAATGAGCAGTTCTTC. Translation: CASRTLAGPYNEQFF.

This clone was seen only once. The chain links TRBV2 to TRBJ2-3, with 10 bases aligning to TRBD2. Germline CDR1 and CDR2: SNHLY and FYNNEI. V gave up 7 bases and J gave up 4 bases; unmatched junction bases: 8. This CDR3 is 15 amino acids long. Here the CDR3 reads CASNLAGAGSDTQYF. For the CDR3, the DNA is TGTGCCAGCAATCTAGCGGGAGCGGGCTCAGATACGCAGTATTTT.

The J gene is TRBJ2-1, the V gene TRBV15; no firm D call. Trimming took off 0 bases at V and 12 bases at J, with 27 bases between the two ends. Germline V gene sequence: CDR1 LNHNV, CDR2 YYDKDF (reference sequence). The CDR3 is made up of 18 amino acids. CDR3 bases: TGTGCCACCAGCAGAGACCCTCAAGCGCCATCTCTTCCCCTTGTGCAGTTCTTC. Encoded protein: CATSRDPQAPSLPLVQFF.

The chain has TRBV9 and TRBJ2-7, with TRBD2 matching 14 bases. The germline V gene encodes CDR1 SGDLS and CDR2 YYNGEE. This CDR3 comprises 15 residues. The V and J ends lost 2 bases and 7 bases, in that order; junction bases with no gene match: 5. The CDR3 DNA follows: TGTGCCAGCAGCGTGGGGACTAGCGGGAGTTGGGAGCAGTACTTC. Translated, it gives CASSVGTSGSWEQYF.

The chain links TRBV7-2 to TRBJ2-7; D possibly corresponds to TRBD1 (6 bases). Looked up from germline, CDR1 is SGHTA and CDR2 is FQGNSA. CDR3 length: 13 residues. The V end was cut by 5 bases, the J end by 7 bases, with 15 bases between. The CDR3 loop is CASSPYPQGEQYF. The CDR3 coding sequence is TGTGCCAGCAGCCCCTACCCGCAGGGGGAGCAGTACTTC.